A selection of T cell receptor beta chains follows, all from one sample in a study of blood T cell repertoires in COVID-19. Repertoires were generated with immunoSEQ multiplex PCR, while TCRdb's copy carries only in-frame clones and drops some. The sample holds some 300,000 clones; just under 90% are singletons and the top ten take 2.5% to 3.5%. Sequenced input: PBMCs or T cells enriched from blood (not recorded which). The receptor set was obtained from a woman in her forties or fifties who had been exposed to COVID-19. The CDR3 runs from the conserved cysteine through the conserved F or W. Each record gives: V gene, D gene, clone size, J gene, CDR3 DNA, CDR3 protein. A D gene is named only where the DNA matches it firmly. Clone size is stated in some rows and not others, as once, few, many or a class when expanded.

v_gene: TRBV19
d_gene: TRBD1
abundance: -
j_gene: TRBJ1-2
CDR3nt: TGTGCCAGTAGCGCCCGACAGGGTGGCTATGGCTACACCTTC
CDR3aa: CASSARQGGYGYTF

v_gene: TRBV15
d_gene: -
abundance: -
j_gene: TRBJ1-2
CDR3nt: TGTGCCACCAGCAGAGATCGTACGGGGGGGTATGGCTACACCTTC
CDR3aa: CATSRDRTGGYGYTF

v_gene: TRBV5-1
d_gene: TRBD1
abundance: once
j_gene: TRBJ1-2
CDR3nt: TGCGCCAGCAGCACCGACAGGGGGGCCTATGGCTACACCTTC
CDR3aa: CASSTDRGAYGYTF

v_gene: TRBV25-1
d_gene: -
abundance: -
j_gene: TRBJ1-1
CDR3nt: TGTGCCAGCAGTGAATACGGCGGGACCGAAGCTTTCTTT
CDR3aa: CASSEYGGTEAFF

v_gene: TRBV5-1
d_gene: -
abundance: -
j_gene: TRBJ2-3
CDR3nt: TGCGCCAGCAGCCCGACAGTCGGAGATACGCAGTATTTT
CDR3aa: CASSPTVGDTQYF

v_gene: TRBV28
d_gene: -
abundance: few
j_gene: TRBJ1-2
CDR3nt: TGTGCCAGCAGCCCTGGGTCGAGGGACTATGGCTACACCTTC
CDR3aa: CASSPGSRDYGYTF

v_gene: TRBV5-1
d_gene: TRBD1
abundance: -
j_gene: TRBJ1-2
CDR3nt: TGCGCCAGCAGCTTGGGTCAGGGGGTGGACTCTGGCTACACCTTC
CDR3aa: CASSLGQGVDSGYTF

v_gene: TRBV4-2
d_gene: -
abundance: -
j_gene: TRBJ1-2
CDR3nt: TGTGCCAGCAGCCAAGGATCAGGGGTCTATGGCTACACCTTC
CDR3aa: CASSQGSGVYGYTF

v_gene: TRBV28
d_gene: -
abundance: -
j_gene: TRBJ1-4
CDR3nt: TGTGCCAGCAGTCAAAATGAAAAACTGTTTTTT
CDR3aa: CASSQNEKLFF

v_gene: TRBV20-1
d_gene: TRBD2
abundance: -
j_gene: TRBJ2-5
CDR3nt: TGCAGTGCTAGTGCCAGCGGGGGGGCCTATTCGTTTGGAGAGACCCAGTACTTC
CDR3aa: CSASASGGAYSFGETQYF

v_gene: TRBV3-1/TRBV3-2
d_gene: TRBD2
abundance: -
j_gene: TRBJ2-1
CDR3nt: TGTGCCAGCAGCCAAGTTATCTTCGGACTAGCGGAAGTTAGGGATGAGCAGTTCTTC
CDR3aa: CASSQVIFGLAEVRDEQFF

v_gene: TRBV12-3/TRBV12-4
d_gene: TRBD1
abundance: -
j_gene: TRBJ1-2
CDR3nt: TGTGCCAGCAGTACCGGGACAGGGGTCGGCTACACCTTC
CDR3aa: CASSTGTGVGYTF

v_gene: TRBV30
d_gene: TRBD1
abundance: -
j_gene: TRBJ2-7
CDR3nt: TGTGCCTGGAGGAACCTGAAGCGGGACAGGGGGCAAAAGTACTTC
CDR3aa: CAWRNLKRDRGQKYF

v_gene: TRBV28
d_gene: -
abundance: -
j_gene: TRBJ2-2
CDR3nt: TGTGCCAGCAGTCCAAAGACTAACGCGAACACCGGGGAGCTGTTTTTT
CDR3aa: CASSPKTNANTGELFF

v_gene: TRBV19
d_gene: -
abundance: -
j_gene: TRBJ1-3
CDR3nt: TGTGCCAGTAGGATCGACTCCGGCTCTGGAAACACCATATATTTT
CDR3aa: CASRIDSGSGNTIYF

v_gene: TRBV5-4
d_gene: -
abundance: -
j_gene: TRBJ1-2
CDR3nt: TGTGCCAGCAGCAGGCAGGGAAACTATGGCTACACCTTC
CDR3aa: CASSRQGNYGYTF

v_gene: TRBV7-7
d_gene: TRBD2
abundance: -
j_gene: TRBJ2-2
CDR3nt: TGTGCTAGCAGCTTAAAATTCCCCGGGACTAGCGGGGTTGACACCGGGGAGCTGTTTTTT
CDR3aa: CASSLKFPGTSGVDTGELFF

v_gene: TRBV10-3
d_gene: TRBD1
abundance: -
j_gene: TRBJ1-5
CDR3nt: TGTGCCATCAGTGAACGGGACAGATTTCAGCCCCAGCATTTT
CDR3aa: CAISERDRFQPQHF

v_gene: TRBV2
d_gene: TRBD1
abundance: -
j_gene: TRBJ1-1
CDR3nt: TGTGCCAGCAGCGACGGGACAGTTCGGGGGAACACTGAAGCTTTCTTT
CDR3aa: CASSDGTVRGNTEAFF

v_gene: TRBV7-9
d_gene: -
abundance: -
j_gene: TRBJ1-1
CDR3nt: TGTGCCAGCAGCTTAGGGGAGACTGAAGCTTTCTTT
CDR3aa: CASSLGETEAFF

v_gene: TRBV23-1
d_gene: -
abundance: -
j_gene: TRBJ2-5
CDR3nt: TGCGCCAGCAGTCAAAACCGATCAAAGGGGAAAGAGACCCAGTACTTC
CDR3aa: CASSQNRSKGKETQYF

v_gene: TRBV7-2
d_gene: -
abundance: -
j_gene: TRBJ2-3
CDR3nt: TGTGCCAGCAGCTCCGGAGCCGTAGATACGCAGTATTTT
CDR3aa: CASSSGAVDTQYF

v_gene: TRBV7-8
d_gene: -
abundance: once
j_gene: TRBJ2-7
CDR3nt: TGTGCCAGCAGCTTAGCCAGAACCTACGAGCAGTACTTC
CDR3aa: CASSLARTYEQYF

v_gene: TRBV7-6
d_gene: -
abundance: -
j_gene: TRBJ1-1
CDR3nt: TGTGCCAGCAGCTTAAGCCCTTTCGGGAACACTGAAGCTTTCTTT
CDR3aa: CASSLSPFGNTEAFF

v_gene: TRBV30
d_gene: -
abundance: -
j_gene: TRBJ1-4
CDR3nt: TGTGCCTGGAGTCCCTGGGGCCCTTCTGAAAAACTGTTTTTT
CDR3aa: CAWSPWGPSEKLFF

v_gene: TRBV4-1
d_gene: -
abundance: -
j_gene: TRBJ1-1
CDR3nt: TGCGCCAGCAGCCAAGTCGGGTTGGGGAACACTGAAGCTTTCTTT
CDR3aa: CASSQVGLGNTEAFF

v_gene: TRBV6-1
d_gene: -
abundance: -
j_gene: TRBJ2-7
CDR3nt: TGTGCCAGCAGTGAGGCAGGAACCCCCGAGCAGTACTTC
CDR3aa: CASSEAGTPEQYF

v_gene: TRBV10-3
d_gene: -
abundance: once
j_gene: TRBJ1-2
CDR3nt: TGTGCCATCAGTTTGCAGGGTGGGGAGGATGGCTACACCTTC
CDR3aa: CAISLQGGEDGYTF

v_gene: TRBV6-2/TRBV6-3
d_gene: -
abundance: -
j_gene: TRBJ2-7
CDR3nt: TGTGCCAGCAGTTACCCGCGAGTAGGACATTACGAGCAGTACTTC
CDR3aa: CASSYPRVGHYEQYF

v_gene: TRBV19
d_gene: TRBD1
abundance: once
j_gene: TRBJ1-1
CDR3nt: TGTGCCAGTAGTACCTACCTGGGACAGTCGAACACTGAAGCTTTCTTT
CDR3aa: CASSTYLGQSNTEAFF

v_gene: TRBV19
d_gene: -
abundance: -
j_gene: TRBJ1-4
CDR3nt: TGTGCCAGTAGTATTGGAGGGTTGGGTGTTGAAAAACTGTTTTTT
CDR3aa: CASSIGGLGVEKLFF

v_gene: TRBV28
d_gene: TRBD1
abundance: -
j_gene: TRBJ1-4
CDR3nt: TGTGCCAGCAGTTCCGGGACAGGGTTGGAAAAACTGTTTTTT
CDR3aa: CASSSGTGLEKLFF

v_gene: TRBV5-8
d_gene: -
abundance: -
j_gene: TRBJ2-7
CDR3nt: TGTGCCAGCAGCTCCGGGATAAGGTACGAGCAGTACTTC
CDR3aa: CASSSGIRYEQYF

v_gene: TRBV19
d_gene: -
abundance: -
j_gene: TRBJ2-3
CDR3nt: TGTGCCAGTAGTATACACCAGGGCGTTGGGGCAGATACGCAGTATTTT
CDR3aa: CASSIHQGVGADTQYF

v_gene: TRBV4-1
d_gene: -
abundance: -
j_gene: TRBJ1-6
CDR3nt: TGCGCCAGCAGCCTCCAGGGTACTTCACCCCTCCACTTT
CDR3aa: CASSLQGTSPLHF

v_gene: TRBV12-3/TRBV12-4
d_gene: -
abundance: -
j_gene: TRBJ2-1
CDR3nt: TGTGCCAGCAGTTTAGCGGCTTTCGATGAGCAGTTCTTC
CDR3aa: CASSLAAFDEQFF

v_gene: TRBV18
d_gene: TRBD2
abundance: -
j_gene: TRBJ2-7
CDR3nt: TGTGCCAGCTCACCAGTGACTAGCGGGGGAAGCTCCTACGAGCAGTACTTC
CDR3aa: CASSPVTSGGSSYEQYF

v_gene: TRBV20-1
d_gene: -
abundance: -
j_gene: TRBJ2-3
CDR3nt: TGCAGGGGGACCAGGGGAGATACGCAGTATTTT
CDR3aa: CRGTRGDTQYF

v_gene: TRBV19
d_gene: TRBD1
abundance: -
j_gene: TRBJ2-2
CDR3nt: TGTGCCAGTAGCCTGACAGGGTACACCGGGGAGCTGTTTTTT
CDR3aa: CASSLTGYTGELFF

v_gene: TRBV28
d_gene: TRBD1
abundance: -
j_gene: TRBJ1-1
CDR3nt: TGTGCCAGCAGCTCCCGGACAGGGCGCTTAGCTTTCTTT
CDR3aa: CASSSRTGRLAFF

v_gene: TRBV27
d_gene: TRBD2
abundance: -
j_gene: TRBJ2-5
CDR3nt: TGTGCCAGCAGTTTATTAGCGGGGGGGCAAGAGACCCAGTACTTC
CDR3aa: CASSLLAGGQETQYF